This TCR beta chain was identified during a study of identical twins. This clonotype has just a few counts. Template switching (which added a universal primer site) was used, and cDNA carried unique molecular identifiers. TCRdb processed the 5' RACE reads anew with MiXCR; each CDR3 protein has one entry. The data show 1,800,000 or so distinct CDR3 sequences, about 32% seen once. The clonotype originates from a newborn girl in good health. The sample consisted of cord blood.

CDR3 coding DNA: TGTGCCAGCAGTTACGGACACAATCAGCCCCAGCATTTT. Protein sequence: CASSYGHNQPQHF. The chain links TRBV6-5 to TRBJ1-5, with TRBD1 as a possible D gene (5 bases). CDR1 is MNHEY and CDR2 is SVGAGI in the germline V gene. The CDR3 extends over 13 amino acids. V shed 2 bases and J shed 3 bases, with 5 bases lying between them.